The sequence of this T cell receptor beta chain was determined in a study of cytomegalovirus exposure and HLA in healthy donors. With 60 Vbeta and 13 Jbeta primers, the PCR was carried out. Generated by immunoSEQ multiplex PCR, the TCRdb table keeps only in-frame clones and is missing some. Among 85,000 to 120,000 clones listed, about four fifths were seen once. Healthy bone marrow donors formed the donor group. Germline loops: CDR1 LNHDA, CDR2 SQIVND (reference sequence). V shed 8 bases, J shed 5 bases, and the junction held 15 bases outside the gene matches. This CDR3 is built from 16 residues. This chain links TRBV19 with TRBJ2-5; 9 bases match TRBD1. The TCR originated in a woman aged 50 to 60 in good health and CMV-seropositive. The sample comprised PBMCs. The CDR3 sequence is CASHAHGQGSWETQYF. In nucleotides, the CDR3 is TGTGCCAGTCACGCGCATGGACAGGGGTCTTGGGAGACCCAGTACTTC.